This T cell receptor (beta chain) came from a study of CD8 T cells in ankylosing spondylitis. Points from the study as a whole: Disease-linked clones, CD8+, were relatively rare in peripheral blood. Ankylosing spondylitis blood appeared to be characterized by a TCR beta motif of several highly homologous variants. Enrichment of disease-linked clones was reportedly significant in matched ankylosing spondylitis synovial fluid.

Libraries of TCR beta came from quantitative 5'-RACE with molecular barcodes. One entry per CDR3 protein, called by TCRdb with MiXCR from the 5' RACE reads. This sample carries approximately 140,000 distinct CDR3 sequences, 15% to 20% of them seen once, and the ten largest clones take around a third. Concerning this clonotype: Antigen specificity is unknown.

CDR3 length: 12 residues. The TCR sequence derives from a male donor with ankylosing spondylitis. The sample was blood, either unsorted or a sorted T cell fraction (not recorded which). This chain joins TRBV21-1 and TRBJ2-7; whether TRBD1, the table's D call, matches the DNA was not checked. TRBV21-1 has pseudogene status. This CDR3 is CAISRGNYEQYF. The CDR3 DNA follows: TGTGCCATCTCCCGGGGCAACTACGAGCAGTACTTC.